This T cell receptor (beta chain) emerged from a study of shared clonotypes between healthy human individuals. Overall study: CD8 memory received one plate per donor, CD8 naive two, CD4 memory three and CD4 naive three.

With V trimmed by 1 base and J by 9 bases, 7 bases remained unmatched. The CDR3 has 15 residues. Germline CDR1 and CDR2: SGHTA and FQGTGA. CD4+ cell separation produced CD45RA+ naive and CD45RA-negative memory subsets. With respect to this clone: What it binds is not known.

Original handling: ImmunoSEQ supplied junction-only sequences lacking quality scores, so filtering was different. The method was immunoSEQ multiplex PCR; TCRdb's version includes in-frame clones alone and lacks a portion of them. V, J and clone size are taken as reported in that table, and D and trimming were inferred from the DNA itself. The repertoire consists of about a million clones, with 76% occurring once and the leading ten covering approximately 1.5%. Findings of the study overall: The diversity represented, both genetic and in exposure history, was limited by few donors.

The origin of this receptor is a man in his late teens or twenties in good health. The sequenced sample was memory CD4+ T cells sorted from blood. The subset: CD45RA-negative fraction. J is TRBJ2-1 and V is TRBV7-3, with 9 bases identical to TRBD1. The CDR3 protein is CASSLSRGQGGEQFF. CDR3 DNA sequence: TGTGCCAGCAGCTTAAGTAGGGGACAGGGAGGTGAGCAGTTCTTC.